These 5 T cell receptor beta chains were sequenced from one sample in a study of OX40 agonist ivuxolimab in advanced cancers. The library was built by means of the immunoSEQ multiplex PCR assay. Drawn from immuneACCESS, this table holds only the in-frame rearrangements with V and J called that TCRdb kept. Clones are partly lost; checked studies trace under half to an unresolved V gene and leave the rest unexplained. For this sample there are tens of thousands of clones; approximately 81% appear just once. About 13% of the sample is taken by the ten largest. The material was CD4+ or CD8+ T cells sorted from blood, obtained in a trial of the OX40 agonist ivuxolimab. The source is an adult with an advanced solid tumor such as melanoma, head and neck, liver or kidney cancer.

The V call is TRBV19, the J call TRBJ1-6; no firm D call. The germline V gene has CDR1 LNHDA and CDR2 SQIVND (reference sequence). Trimming took 6 bases from V and 4 from J, leaving 16 bases between them. The CDR3 is 16 residues long. This chain's CDR3 is CASRPVATDYNSPLHF. Here the CDR3 DNA reads TGTGCCAGTAGGCCGGTGGCGACGGATTATAATTCACCCCTCCACTTT.

As to this clone: The same CDR3 also results from other DNA sequences found in this sample. The rearrangement joins TRBV5-6 to TRBJ2-7; D remains unclear. Per the germline V gene, CDR1 is SGHDT and CDR2 is YYEEEE. V shed 2 bases and J shed 6 bases, with 6 bases lying between them. This CDR3 contains 11 residues. DNA of the CDR3: TGTGCCAGCAGCTTAGGGCCCGAGCAGTACTTC. Amino acid sequence: CASSLGPEQYF. The complete variable domain, with remaining parts taken from reference TRBV5-6 and TRBJ2-7, reads DAGVTQSPTHLIKTRGQQVTLRCSPKSGHDTVSWYQQALGQGPQFIFQYYEEEERQRGNFPDRFSGHQFPNYSSELNVNALLLGDSALYLCASSLGPEQYFGPGTRLTVT.

The chain couples TRBV29-1 to TRBJ1-4, with D tentatively TRBD1 (5 bases). Trimming removed 7 bases at V and 3 bases at J, with 15 bases between. The CDR3 covers 14 residues. Germline CDR1 reads SQVTM; CDR2 reads ANQGSEA. CDR3 loop: CSARGGGSNEKLFF. The CDR3 bases are TGCAGCGCAAGGGGTGGAGGGTCTAATGAAAAACTGTTTTTT.

The rearrangement links TRBV7-9 to TRBJ2-3; TRBD2 aligns across 9 bases. The junction had 2 bases not matched to a gene; V was cut back by 3 bases and J by 4 bases. The CDR3 runs 14 residues. The germline gives CDR1 SEHNR, CDR2 FQNEAQ (reference sequence). The CDR3 bases are TGTGCCAGCAGCTTGGGACTAGCTGCAGATACGCAGTATTTT. Protein: CASSLGLAADTQYF.

The V call is TRBV5-3, the J call TRBJ1-5; maybe TRBD1 (6 bases). TRBV5-3 is an ORF; its function is uncertain. Trimming cost V 8 bases and J 0 bases, with 15 bases left between them. The CDR3 runs to 15 residues. The CDR3 coding sequence is TGTGCCAGCAGTATACAGGGTTATAGCAATCAGCCCCAGCATTTT. Translated, it gives CASSIQGYSNQPQHF.